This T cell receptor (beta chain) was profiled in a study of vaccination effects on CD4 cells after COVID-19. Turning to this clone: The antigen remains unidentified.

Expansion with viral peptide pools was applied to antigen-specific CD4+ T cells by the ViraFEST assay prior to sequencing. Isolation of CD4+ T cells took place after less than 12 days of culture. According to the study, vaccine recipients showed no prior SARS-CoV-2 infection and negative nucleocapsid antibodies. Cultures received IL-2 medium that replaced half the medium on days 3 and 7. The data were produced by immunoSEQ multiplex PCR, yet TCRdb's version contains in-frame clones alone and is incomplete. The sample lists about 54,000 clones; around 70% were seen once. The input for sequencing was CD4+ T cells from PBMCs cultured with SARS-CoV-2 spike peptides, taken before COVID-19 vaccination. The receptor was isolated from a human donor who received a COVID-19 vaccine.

CDR3 residues: CAWRKWGAGGVNEQFF. CDR3 nucleotides: TGTGCCTGGAGGAAATGGGGAGCGGGAGGGGTGAATGAGCAGTTCTTC. The chain combines TRBV30 with TRBJ2-1; 10 nucleotides match TRBD2. V dropped 3 bases and J dropped 7; count of bases not matched to a gene: 12. CDR1 is GTSNPN and CDR2 is SVGIG in the germline V gene (reference sequence). The CDR3 runs 16 residues.